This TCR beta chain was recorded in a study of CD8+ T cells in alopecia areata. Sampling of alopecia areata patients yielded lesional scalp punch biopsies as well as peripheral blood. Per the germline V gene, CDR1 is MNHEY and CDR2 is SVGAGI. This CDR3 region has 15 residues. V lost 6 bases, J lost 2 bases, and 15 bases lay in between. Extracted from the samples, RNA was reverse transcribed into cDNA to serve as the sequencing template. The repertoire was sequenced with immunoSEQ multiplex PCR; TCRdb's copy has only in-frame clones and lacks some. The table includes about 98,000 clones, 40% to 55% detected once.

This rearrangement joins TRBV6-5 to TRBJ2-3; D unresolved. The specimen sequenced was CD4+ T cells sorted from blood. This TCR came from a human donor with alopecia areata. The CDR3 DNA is TGTGCCAGCAGCCCCCGGAACGAATACACAGATACGCAGTATTTT. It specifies CASSPRNEYTDTQYF.